This entry features one TCR beta chain sequence. The antigen remains undetermined. Hyperthyroidism in the patients, aged 18 to 65, was newly diagnosed and under 2 months in duration. Investigators excluded patients with uncontrolled infection, other autoimmune disease, pregnancy or lactation. The data derive from a study of T cells in Graves' hyperthyroidism and ophthalmopathy. Findings and limits, study-wide: Most thyroid clonotypes expanded above 0.001 were also detected in blood.

The V and J ends lost 6 bases and 4 bases, in that order; junction bases with no gene match: 9. Germline CDR1 is MNHNY and CDR2 is SVGAGI (reference sequence). The CDR3 extends over 16 amino acids. Using RNA transcripts as the source, TCR beta CDR3 regions were amplified. The HTBI primer set was used in a first-round RT-PCR of the TCR CDR3. TCRdb fed the multiplex PCR reads into MiXCR, producing one record per CDR3 protein. The sample includes 750,000 to 950,000 distinct CDR3 sequences, over 35% of them seen just once. J is TRBJ2-5 and V is TRBV6-6, with 12 bases fitting TRBD1. The sequence was collected from a young man with Graves' hyperthyroidism. Sequencing was carried out using blood. DNA of the CDR3: TGTGCCAGCAGAACGCCGGGACAGGGGGCAGGAGAGACCCAGTACTTC. Translation gives CASRTPGQGAGETQYF.